The 9 T cell receptor beta chains below all came from one sample that was sequenced in a study of blood T cell repertoires in COVID-19. TCRdb's table, derived via immunoSEQ multiplex PCR, lists solely in-frame clones and lacks some. The sample carries some 240,000 clones, less than 85% recorded once. The source material was peripheral blood. The origin of the receptors is a woman aged 70-85 years with acute or convalescent COVID-19.

V is TRBV5-1 and J is TRBJ2-1, with 10 nucleotides matching TRBD2. The CDR3 loop spans 14 amino acids. V shed 6 bases, J shed 2 bases, and the junction held 2 bases outside the gene matches. Germline V gene data show CDR1 as SGHRS and CDR2 as YFSETQ. CDR3 sequence reads: CASKSGGAYNEQFF. The CDR3 bases are TGCGCCAGCAAAAGCGGGGGGGCCTACAATGAGCAGTTCTTC. Looking up the rest from reference TRBV5-1 and TRBJ2-1 gives the full variable domain: KAGVTQTPRYLIKTRGQQVTLSCSPISGHRSVSWYQQTPGQGLQFLFEYFSETQRNKGNFPGRFSGRQFSNSRSEMNVSTLELGDSALYLCASKSGGAYNEQFFGPGTRLTVL.

V is TRBV5-1 and J is TRBJ2-1; 10 bases agree with TRBD2. V gave up 5 bases and J gave up 4 bases; unmatched junction bases: 6. CDR1 and CDR2 from the germline V gene are SGHRS and YFSETQ. The CDR3 spans 15 residues. CDR3 sequence reads: CASRLSGGSYNEQFF. CDR3 nucleotide sequence: TGCGCCAGCAGACTTAGCGGGGGGTCGTACAATGAGCAGTTCTTC.

The chain employs TRBV7-2 and TRBJ2-7; 9 nucleotides match TRBD1. V gave up 5 bases and J gave up 4 bases; unmatched junction bases: 6. CDR3 length: 14 residues. Germline loops: CDR1 SGHTA, CDR2 FQGNSA. In nucleotides, the CDR3 is TGTGCCAGCAGCCGGACAGGGGTGCTGTACGAGCAGTACTTC. Protein sequence: CASSRTGVLYEQYF.

The CDR3 sequence is CAIKTGGPDTQYF. CDR3 DNA sequence: TGTGCCATCAAAACGGGGGGCCCAGATACGCAGTATTTT. The V call is TRBV10-3, the J call TRBJ2-3; D perhaps matches TRBD2 (7 bases). CDR3 length: 13 residues. Germline CDR1 reads ENHRY; CDR2 reads SYGVKD. V was clipped by 7 bases and J by 4 bases, with 12 bases between them.

This clone was observed a single time. This chain uses TRBV20-1 with TRBJ2-5; TRBD2 matches at 7 bases. Per germline, CDR1 DFQATT and CDR2 SNEGSKA (reference sequence). The CDR3 totals 14 residues. Trimming at V came to 3 bases and at J to 7 bases, leaving 11 bases not matched to a gene. The CDR3 loop is CSASYVLAWGTQYF. The CDR3, as DNA: TGCAGTGCTAGTTATGTACTAGCGTGGGGGACCCAGTACTTC.

The J gene is TRBJ2-3, the V gene TRBV24-1, with D maybe TRBD1 (6 bases). Trimming took 4 bases from V and 5 from J, leaving 12 bases between them. Germline CDR1 and CDR2: KGHDR and SFDVKD. The length of the CDR3 is 14 residues. Written as DNA, the CDR3 is TGTGCCACCAGTGACCCCGACAGGTTAGATACGCAGTATTTT. Translation: CATSDPDRLDTQYF.

This sequence joins TRBV5-1 and TRBJ2-3; possible D gene TRBD2, 6 bases. The CDR3 has 18 residues. Trimming took 0 bases from V and 0 from J, leaving 17 bases between them. Germline V gene lookup returns CDR1 SGHRS and CDR2 YFSETQ. In DNA form, the CDR3 reads TGCGCCAGCAGCTTGGTACCCCCTCGGGGGTCGAGCACAGATACGCAGTATTTT. It yields the protein CASSLVPPRGSSTDTQYF.

The chain employs TRBV15 and TRBJ2-1, with a possible D match to TRBD2 (6 bases). V was trimmed by 1 base and J by 8 bases, leaving 15 bases between them. This CDR3 has 15 residues. Germline lookup yields CDR1 LNHNV and CDR2 YYDKDF (reference sequence). CDR3 sequence: CATSRGPRDFDEQFF. The CDR3 DNA follows: TGTGCCACCAGCAGAGGCCCCCGGGACTTCGATGAGCAGTTCTTC.

The rearrangement links TRBV4-3 to TRBJ2-3, with D unclear. Germline CDR1 is LGHNA and CDR2 is YSLEER. The CDR3 is 15 amino acids. V shed 1 base and J shed 0 bases, with 8 bases lying between them. The CDR3 here is CASSQVFPSTDTQYF. Here the CDR3 DNA reads TGCGCCAGCAGCCAAGTATTTCCTAGCACAGATACGCAGTATTTT.